This T cell receptor (beta chain) was recorded in a study of blood T cell repertoires in COVID-19. Study overall: Acute-phase and convalescent COVID-19 samples originated in the United States, Italy and Spain. Nucleic acid was either cDNA or gDNA, and it came from T cells, B-cell-depleted T cells, or PBMCs.

In the original analysis: Reference gene primer amplification in the assay estimated nucleated cell counts. Profiled with immunoSEQ multiplex PCR; TCRdb holds only in-frame clones, not every one. For V, J and clone size, that table is used; D and trimming come from the DNA. This sample has more than 300,000 clones, with more than 75% found just once. Sequences were obtained from peripheral blood. The TCR originated in a woman aged 18-35 years who had recovered from COVID-19.

The CDR3 bases are TGCGCCAGCAGCCAACCCGGCCGGTTGGGGCCCGGAAACACCATATATTTT. It is translated as CASSQPGRLGPGNTIYF. The V call is TRBV4-1, the J call TRBJ1-3, with D perhaps TRBD1 (5 bases). Trimming left V 2 bases short and J 4 bases short, with 18 bases between. This CDR3 has 17 amino acids. Germline V gene lookup returns CDR1 MGHRA and CDR2 YSYEKL.